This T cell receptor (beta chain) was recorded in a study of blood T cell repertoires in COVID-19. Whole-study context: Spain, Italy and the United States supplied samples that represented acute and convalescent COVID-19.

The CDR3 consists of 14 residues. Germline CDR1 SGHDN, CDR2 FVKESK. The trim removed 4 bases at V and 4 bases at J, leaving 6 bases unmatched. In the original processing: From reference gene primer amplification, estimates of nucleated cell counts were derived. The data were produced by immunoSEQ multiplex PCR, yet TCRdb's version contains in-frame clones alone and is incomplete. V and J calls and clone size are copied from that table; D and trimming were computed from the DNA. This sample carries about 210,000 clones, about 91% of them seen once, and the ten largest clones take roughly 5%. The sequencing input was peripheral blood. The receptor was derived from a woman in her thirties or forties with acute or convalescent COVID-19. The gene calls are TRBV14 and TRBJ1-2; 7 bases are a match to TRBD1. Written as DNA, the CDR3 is TGTGCCAGCAGCCGTACAGGGGACTTCTATGGCTACACCTTC. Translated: CASSRTGDFYGYTF.